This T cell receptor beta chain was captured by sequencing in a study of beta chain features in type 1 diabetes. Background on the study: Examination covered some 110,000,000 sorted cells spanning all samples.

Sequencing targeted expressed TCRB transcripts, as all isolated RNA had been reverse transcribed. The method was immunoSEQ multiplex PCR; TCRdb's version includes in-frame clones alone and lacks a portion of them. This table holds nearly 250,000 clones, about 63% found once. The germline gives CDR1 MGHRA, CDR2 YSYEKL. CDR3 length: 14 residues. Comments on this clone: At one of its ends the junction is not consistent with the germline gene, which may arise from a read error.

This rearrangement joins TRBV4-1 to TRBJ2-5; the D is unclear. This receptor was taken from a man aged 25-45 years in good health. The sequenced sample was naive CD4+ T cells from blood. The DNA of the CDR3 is TGCGCCAGCAACCTTCATTGGGCCCAAGAGGCCCAGTACTTC. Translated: CASNLHWAQEAQYF.